The next 5 T cell receptor beta chains were all read from a single sample in a study of blood T cells in healthy people across ages. The second PCR ran about 6 to 11 cycles with a sample-barcoded 5' primer and J-beta primers. In TCRdb, the 5' RACE reads were re-called with MiXCR into one record per CDR3 protein. The sample yields 1.5 million to 1.9 million distinct CDR3 sequences, approximately 43% seen once. The sequenced material came from blood. Source of these receptors: a woman younger than 30 in good health.

This chain's CDR3 is CASSLAGTREYEQYF. In nucleotides, the CDR3 is TGTGCCAGCAGTTTAGCCGGGACCCGAGAATACGAGCAGTACTTC. The rearrangement joins TRBV28 to TRBJ2-7; D may match TRBD1 or TRBD2 (5 bases each). V gave up 2 bases and J gave up 4 bases, with 15 bases separating them. CDR1 and CDR2 from the germline V gene are MDHEN and SYDVKM. This CDR3 comprises 15 residues.

The chain combines TRBV7-2 with TRBJ2-1, with 8 bases identical to TRBD2. The better agreement between TRBJ2-7 and the DNA end casts doubt on the J call. This CDR3 has 16 residues. Per the germline V gene, CDR1 is SGHTA and CDR2 is FQGNSA. The CDR3 DNA follows: TGTGCCAGCATCTTTGTCGGGGGGGCAGGTTACAATGAGCAGTACTTC. Its protein product is CASIFVGGAGYNEQYF.

The chain combines TRBV7-2 with TRBJ1-6; 8 bases are a match to TRBD1. Germline trimming cut 4 bases from V and 7 bases from J; bases unmatched to any gene: 12. Germline lookup yields CDR1 SGHTA and CDR2 FQGNSA. This CDR3 has 17 residues. This CDR3 reads CASSSLTGQGSNSPLHF. Here the CDR3 DNA reads TGTGCCAGCAGCTCACTTACAGGACAGGGCTCAAATTCACCCCTCCACTTT.

This rearrangement joins TRBV5-6 to TRBJ2-3; the match to TRBD1 covers 11 bases. Germline values: CDR1 SGHDT, CDR2 YYEEEE. Losses at the gene ends were 5 bases for V and 3 bases for J; bases not matched to a gene: 5. The CDR3 runs 15 residues. The CDR3 coding sequence is TGTGCCAGCAGGAGGGACAGGGGGAGGACAGATACGCAGTATTTT. Translating gives CASRRDRGRTDTQYF.

This clonotype was detected only once. This chain joins TRBV5-1 and TRBJ2-2, with 10 positions matching TRBD1. V trimming: 3 bases; J trimming: 6 bases; junction bases outside the gene matches: 8. The V gene's germline CDR1 is SGHRS and CDR2 YFSETQ. The CDR3 length is 16 residues. CDR3 loop: CASSWQGTGASGELFF. CDR3 coding DNA: TGCGCCAGCAGCTGGCAGGGGACAGGGGCCTCCGGGGAGCTGTTTTTT.